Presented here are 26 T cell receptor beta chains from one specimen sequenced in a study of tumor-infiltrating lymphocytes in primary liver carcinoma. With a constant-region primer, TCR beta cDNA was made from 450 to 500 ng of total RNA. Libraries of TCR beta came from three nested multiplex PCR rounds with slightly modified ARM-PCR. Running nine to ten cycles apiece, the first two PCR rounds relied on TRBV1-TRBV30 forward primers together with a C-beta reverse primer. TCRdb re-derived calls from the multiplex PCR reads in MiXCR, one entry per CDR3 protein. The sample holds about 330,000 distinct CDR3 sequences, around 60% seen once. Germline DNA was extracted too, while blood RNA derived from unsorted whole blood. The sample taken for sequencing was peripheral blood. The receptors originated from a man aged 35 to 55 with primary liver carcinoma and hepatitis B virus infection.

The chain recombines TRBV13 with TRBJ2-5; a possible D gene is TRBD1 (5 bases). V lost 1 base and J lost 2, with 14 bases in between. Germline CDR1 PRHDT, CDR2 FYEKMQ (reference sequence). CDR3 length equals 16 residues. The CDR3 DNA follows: TGTGCCAGCAGCTTAGCCAAGGGGAAGAGTCAAGAGACCCAGTACTTC. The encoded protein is CASSLAKGKSQETQYF. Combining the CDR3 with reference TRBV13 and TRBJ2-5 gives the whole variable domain AAGVIQSPRHLIKEKRETATLKCYPIPRHDTVYWYQQGPGQDPQFLISFYEKMQSDKGSIPDRFSAQQFSDYHSELNMSSLELGDSALYFCASSLAKGKSQETQYFGPGTRLLVL.

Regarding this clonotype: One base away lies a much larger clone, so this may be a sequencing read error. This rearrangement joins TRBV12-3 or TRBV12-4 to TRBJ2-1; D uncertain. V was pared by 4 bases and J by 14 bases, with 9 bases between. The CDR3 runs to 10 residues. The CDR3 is CASSSEIEFF. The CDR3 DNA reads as TGTGCCAGCAGTTCCGAGATAGAGTTCTTC.

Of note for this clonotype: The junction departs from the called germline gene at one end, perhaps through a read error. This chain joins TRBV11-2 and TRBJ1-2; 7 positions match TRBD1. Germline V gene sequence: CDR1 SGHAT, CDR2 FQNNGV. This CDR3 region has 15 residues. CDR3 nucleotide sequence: TGTGCCAGCAGCATGGCTCCAGGGGGGTTGGCTGGCTACACATTC. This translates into CASSMAPGGLAGYTF.

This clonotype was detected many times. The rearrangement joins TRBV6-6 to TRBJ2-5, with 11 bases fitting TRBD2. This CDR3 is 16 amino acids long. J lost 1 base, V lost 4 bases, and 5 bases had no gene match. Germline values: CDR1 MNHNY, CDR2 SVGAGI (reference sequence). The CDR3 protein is CASSSLTSGVQETQYF. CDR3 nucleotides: TGTGCCAGCAGTTCGTTGACTAGCGGGGTCCAAGAGACCCAGTACTTC.

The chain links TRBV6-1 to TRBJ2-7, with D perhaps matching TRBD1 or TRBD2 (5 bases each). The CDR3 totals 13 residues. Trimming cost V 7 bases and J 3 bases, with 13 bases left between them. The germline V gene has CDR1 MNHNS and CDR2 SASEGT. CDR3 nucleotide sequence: TGTGCCAGCACCGAGGGGATAATCTACGAGCAGTACTTC. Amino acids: CASTEGIIYEQYF.

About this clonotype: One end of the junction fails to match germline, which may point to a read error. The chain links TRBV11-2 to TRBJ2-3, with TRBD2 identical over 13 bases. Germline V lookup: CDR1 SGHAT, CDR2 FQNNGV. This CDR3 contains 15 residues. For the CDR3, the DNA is TGTGACAGCAGCTGGACTAGCGGGAGAACAAATACGCAGTATTTT. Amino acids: CDSSWTSGRTNTQYF.

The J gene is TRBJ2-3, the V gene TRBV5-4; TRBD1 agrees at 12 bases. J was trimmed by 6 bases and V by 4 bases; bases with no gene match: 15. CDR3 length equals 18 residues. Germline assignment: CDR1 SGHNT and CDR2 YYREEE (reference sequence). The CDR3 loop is CASSPGGGRDRGLDTQYF. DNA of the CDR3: TGTGCCAGCAGCCCAGGTGGTGGCCGGGACAGGGGGCTTGATACGCAGTATTTT.

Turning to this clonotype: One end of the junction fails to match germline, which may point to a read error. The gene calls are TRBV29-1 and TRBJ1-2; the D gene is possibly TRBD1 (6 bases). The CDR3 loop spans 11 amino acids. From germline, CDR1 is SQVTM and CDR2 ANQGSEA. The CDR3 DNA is TGCAGCGTTGTCCAGGGGAATGGGTACATCTTC. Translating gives CSVVQGNGYIF.

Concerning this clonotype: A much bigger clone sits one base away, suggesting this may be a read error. The CDR3 sequence is CASSRENWWRETQYF. CDR3 coding DNA: TGCGCCAGCAGCCGGGAAAATTGGTGGCGGGAGACCCAGTACTTC. J is TRBJ2-5 and V is TRBV4-1; D gene uncertain. The CDR3 totals 15 residues. The V end was cut by 4 bases, the J end by 5 bases, with 17 bases between. Germline V CDR1 and CDR2: MGHRA, YSYEKL.

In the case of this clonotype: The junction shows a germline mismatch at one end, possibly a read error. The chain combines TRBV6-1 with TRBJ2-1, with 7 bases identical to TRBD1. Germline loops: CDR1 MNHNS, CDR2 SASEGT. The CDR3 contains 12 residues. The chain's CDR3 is CASGTDINEQLF. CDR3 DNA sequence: TGTGCCAGCGGGACAGATATCAATGAGCAGCTCTTC.

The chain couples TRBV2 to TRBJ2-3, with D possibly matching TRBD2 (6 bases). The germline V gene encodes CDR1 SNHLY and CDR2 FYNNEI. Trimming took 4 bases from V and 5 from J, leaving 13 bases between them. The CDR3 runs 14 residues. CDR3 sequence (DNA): TGTGCCAGCAGTGTTAGCGGTCGGTTAGATACGCAGTATTTT. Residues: CASSVSGRLDTQYF. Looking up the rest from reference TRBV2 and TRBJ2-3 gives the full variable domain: EPEVTQTPSHQVTQMGQEVILRCVPISNHLYFYWYRQILGQKVEFLVSFYNNEISEKSEIFDDQFSVERPDGSNFTLKIRSTKLEDSAMYFCASSVSGRLDTQYFGPGTRLTVL.

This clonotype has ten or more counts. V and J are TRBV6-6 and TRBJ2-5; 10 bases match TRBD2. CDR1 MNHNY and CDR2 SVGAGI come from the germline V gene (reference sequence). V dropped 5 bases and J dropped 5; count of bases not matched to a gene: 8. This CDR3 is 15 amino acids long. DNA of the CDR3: TGTGCCAGCAGTCCCACCGGGACTAGCGTCGAGACCCAGTACTTC. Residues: CASSPTGTSVETQYF.

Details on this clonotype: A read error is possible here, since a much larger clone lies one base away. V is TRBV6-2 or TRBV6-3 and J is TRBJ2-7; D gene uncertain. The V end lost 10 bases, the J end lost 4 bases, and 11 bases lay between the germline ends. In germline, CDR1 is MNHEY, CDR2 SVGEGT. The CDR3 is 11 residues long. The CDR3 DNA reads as TGTGCCACTCGCGGAGAATACGAGCAGTACTTC. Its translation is CATRGEYEQYF.

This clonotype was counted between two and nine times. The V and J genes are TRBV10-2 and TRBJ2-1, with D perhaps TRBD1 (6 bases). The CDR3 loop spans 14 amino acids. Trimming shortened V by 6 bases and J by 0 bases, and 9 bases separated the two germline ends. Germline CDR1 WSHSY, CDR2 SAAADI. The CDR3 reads CASRDRVSYNEQFF. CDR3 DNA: TGCGCCAGCAGGGACAGAGTCTCCTACAATGAGCAGTTCTTC.

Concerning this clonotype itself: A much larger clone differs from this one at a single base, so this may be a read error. CDR3 nucleotide sequence: TGCGCCAGCAACCAAGAGAAGAGCAATCAGCCCCAGCATTTT. It is translated as CASNQEKSNQPQHF. The chain recombines TRBV4-1 with TRBJ1-5; D not resolved. The CDR3 is 14 amino acids. CDR1 is MGHRA, CDR2 YSYEKL, per germline.

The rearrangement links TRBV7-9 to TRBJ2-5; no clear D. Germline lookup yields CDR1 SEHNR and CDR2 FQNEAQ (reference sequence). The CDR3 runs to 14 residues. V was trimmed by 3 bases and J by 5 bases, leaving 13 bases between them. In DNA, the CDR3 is TGTGCCAGCAGCTTGGAAATCCGAGCGGAGACCCAGTACTTC. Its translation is CASSLEIRAETQYF.

CDR3 in DNA: TGTGCCAGTCCCCTCGGCGCAGAGCAGTACTTC. The encoded protein is CASPLGAEQYF. V and J are TRBV12-3 or TRBV12-4 and TRBJ2-7; D is uncertain. The CDR3 runs 11 residues. The ends were cut back, 9 bases at V and 7 bases at J, with 13 bases in the middle.

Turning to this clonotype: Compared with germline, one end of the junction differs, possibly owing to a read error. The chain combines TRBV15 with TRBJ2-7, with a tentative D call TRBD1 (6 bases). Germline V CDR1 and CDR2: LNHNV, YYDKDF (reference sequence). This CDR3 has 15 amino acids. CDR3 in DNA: TGTGCCATCAGCCTTACCCGGGACACCACCTACGAGCAGTACTTC. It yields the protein CAISLTRDTTYEQYF.

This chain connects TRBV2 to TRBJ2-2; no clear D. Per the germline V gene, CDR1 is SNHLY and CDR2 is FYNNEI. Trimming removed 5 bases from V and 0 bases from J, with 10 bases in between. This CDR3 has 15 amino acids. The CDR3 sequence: CASSSEMSNTGELFF. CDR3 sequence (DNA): TGTGCCAGCAGTTCAGAGATGTCGAACACCGGGGAGCTGTTTTTT.

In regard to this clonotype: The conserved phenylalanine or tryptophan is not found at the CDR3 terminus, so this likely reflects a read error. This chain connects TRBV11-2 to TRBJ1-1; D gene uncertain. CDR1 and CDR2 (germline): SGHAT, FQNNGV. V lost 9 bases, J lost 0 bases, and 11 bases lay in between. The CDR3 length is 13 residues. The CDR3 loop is CASDWGMNTEAFL. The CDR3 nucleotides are TGTGCCAGTGACTGGGGTATGAACACTGAAGCTTTCTTA.

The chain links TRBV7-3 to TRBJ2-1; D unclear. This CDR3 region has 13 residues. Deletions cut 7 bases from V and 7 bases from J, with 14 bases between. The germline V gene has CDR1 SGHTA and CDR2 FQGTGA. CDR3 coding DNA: TGTGCCAGCAACGGTCAATTAGTTAATGAGCAGTTCTTC. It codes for CASNGQLVNEQFF.

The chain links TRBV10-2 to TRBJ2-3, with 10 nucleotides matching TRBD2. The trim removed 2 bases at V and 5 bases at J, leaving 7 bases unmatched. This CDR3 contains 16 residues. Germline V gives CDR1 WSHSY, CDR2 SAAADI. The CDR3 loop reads CASSEGSSGRLDTQYF. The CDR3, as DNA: TGCGCCAGCAGTGAGGGTTCTAGCGGGAGATTAGATACGCAGTATTTT.

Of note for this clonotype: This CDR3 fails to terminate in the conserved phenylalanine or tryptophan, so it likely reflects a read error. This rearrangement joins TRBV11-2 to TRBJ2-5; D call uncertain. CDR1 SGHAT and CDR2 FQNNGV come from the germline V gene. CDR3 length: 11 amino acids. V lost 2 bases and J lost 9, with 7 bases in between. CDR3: CASSLPEAQYY. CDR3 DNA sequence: TGTGCCAGCAGCTTACCCGAGGCCCAGTACTAC.

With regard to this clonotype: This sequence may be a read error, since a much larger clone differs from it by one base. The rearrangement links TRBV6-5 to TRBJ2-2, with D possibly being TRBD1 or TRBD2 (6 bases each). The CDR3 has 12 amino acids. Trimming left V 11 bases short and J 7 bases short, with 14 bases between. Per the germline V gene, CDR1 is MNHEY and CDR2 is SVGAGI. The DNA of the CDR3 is TGTGCCCTTAAGGGGGACTGCGGGGAGCTGTTTTTT. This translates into CALKGDCGELFF.

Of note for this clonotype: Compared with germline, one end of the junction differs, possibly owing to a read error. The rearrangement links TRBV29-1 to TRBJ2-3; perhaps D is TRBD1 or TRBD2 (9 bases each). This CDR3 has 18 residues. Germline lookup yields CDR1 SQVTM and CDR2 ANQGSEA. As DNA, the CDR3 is TGCTGCGTTGTCCCGGGACAGGGACTAGCAGGCCTCACAGATACGCTGTATTTT. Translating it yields CCVVPGQGLAGLTDTLYF.

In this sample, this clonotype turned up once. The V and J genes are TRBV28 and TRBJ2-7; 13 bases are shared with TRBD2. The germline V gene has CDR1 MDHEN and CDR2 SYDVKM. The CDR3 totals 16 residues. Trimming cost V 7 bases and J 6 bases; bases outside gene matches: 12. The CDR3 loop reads CASTAAALAGGVEQYF. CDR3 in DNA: TGTGCCAGCACCGCAGCGGCACTAGCGGGAGGGGTCGAGCAGTACTTC.